These T cell receptor beta chains were read from a single sample in a study of blood T cell repertoires in COVID-19. Method: immunoSEQ multiplex PCR; TCRdb's copy keeps in-frame clones and lacks some. The data hold about 180,000 clones, with roughly 84% observed a single time. The sample taken for sequencing was PBMCs or T cells enriched from blood (not recorded which). Receptor source: a woman aged 50 to 60 who had recovered from COVID-19. Each CDR3 is given with its conserved first and last residue. The D gene is left open where the match is weak. Expanded clones are given a class, and other clones once, few, many or no size at all.

clone size: once; D gene: TRBD1; V gene: TRBV27; J gene: TRBJ2-7; CDR3 protein: CASSADRGFYEQYF; CDR3 DNA: TGTGCCAGCAGTGCGGACAGGGGCTTCTACGAGCAGTACTTC
clone size: .; D gene: TRBD1; V gene: TRBV3-1/TRBV3-2; J gene: TRBJ2-6; CDR3 protein: CASSPRGQGSGANVLTF; CDR3 DNA: TGTGCCAGCAGCCCCCGGGGACAGGGCTCAGGGGCCAACGTCCTGACTTTC
clone size: .; D gene: .; V gene: TRBV2; J gene: TRBJ1-2; CDR3 protein: CASVVPGSFLGVGYTF; CDR3 DNA: TGTGCCAGCGTCGTGCCAGGGTCCTTTCTTGGCGTAGGCTACACCTTC
clone size: .; D gene: TRBD1; V gene: TRBV24-1; J gene: TRBJ1-5; CDR3 protein: CATSDRRTDRKNQPQHF; CDR3 DNA: TGTGCCACCAGTGACAGGAGGACGGACAGGAAAAATCAGCCCCAGCATTTT
clone size: .; D gene: .; V gene: TRBV28; J gene: TRBJ1-5; CDR3 protein: CASSPGIQPWPQHF; CDR3 DNA: TGTGCCAGCAGCCCGGGGATACAGCCTTGGCCCCAGCATTTT
clone size: many; D gene: .; V gene: TRBV7-9; J gene: TRBJ2-1; CDR3 protein: CASSLPQGNGEQFF; CDR3 DNA: TGTGCCAGCAGCTTACCCCAGGGTAACGGTGAGCAGTTCTTC
clone size: .; D gene: TRBD1; V gene: TRBV15; J gene: TRBJ2-4; CDR3 protein: CATSRDHGTGEIAKNIQYF; CDR3 DNA: TGTGCCACCAGCAGAGATCACGGGACAGGGGAGATAGCCAAAAACATTCAGTACTTC
clone size: .; D gene: .; V gene: TRBV5-1; J gene: TRBJ1-4; CDR3 protein: CASSTGPSNEKLFF; CDR3 DNA: TGCGCCAGCAGCACAGGACCTTCTAATGAAAAACTGTTTTTT
clone size: .; D gene: TRBD1; V gene: TRBV28; J gene: TRBJ2-5; CDR3 protein: CASSTRQGSGGETQYF; CDR3 DNA: TGTGCCAGCAGTACGAGACAGGGGTCCGGAGGAGAGACCCAGTACTTC
clone size: .; D gene: TRBD1; V gene: TRBV7-8; J gene: TRBJ1-2; CDR3 protein: CASSLGTGTGYTF; CDR3 DNA: TGTGCCAGCAGCTTGGGGACAGGGACTGGCTACACCTTC
clone size: .; D gene: .; V gene: TRBV27; J gene: TRBJ1-5; CDR3 protein: CASSAYSNQPQHF; CDR3 DNA: TGTGCCAGCAGTGCCTATAGCAATCAGCCCCAGCATTTT
clone size: .; D gene: TRBD1; V gene: TRBV4-2; J gene: TRBJ2-4; CDR3 protein: CGLSEGQFGNIQYF; CDR3 DNA: TGTGGACTGTCTGAGGGACAGTTCGGAAACATTCAGTACTTC
clone size: .; D gene: TRBD2; V gene: TRBV7-2; J gene: TRBJ2-7; CDR3 protein: CASSSGGSLYEQYF; CDR3 DNA: TGTGCCAGCAGCTCTGGCGGGAGTCTCTACGAGCAGTACTTC
clone size: .; D gene: TRBD1; V gene: TRBV20-1; J gene: TRBJ2-7; CDR3 protein: CSASRQGYEQYF; CDR3 DNA: TGCAGTGCTAGTCGACAGGGCTACGAGCAGTACTTC
clone size: .; D gene: .; V gene: TRBV5-4; J gene: TRBJ1-2; CDR3 protein: CASSPAGLNNYGYTF; CDR3 DNA: TGTGCCAGCAGCCCCGCGGGACTTAATAACTATGGCTACACCTTC
clone size: .; D gene: TRBD2; V gene: TRBV5-1; J gene: TRBJ2-3; CDR3 protein: CASSLGTSGNKITDTQYF; CDR3 DNA: TGCGCCAGCAGCTTAGGGACTAGCGGAAACAAGATCACAGATACGCAGTATTTT
clone size: .; D gene: TRBD1; V gene: TRBV28; J gene: TRBJ1-1; CDR3 protein: CASSLLQGGNTEAFF; CDR3 DNA: TGTGCCAGCAGTTTACTTCAGGGGGGGAACACTGAAGCTTTCTTT
clone size: .; D gene: .; V gene: TRBV7-2; J gene: TRBJ1-5; CDR3 protein: CASSPDGYSNQPQHF; CDR3 DNA: TGTGCCAGCAGCCCCGACGGGTATAGCAATCAGCCCCAGCATTTT
clone size: few; D gene: .; V gene: TRBV27; J gene: TRBJ1-3; CDR3 protein: CASSSRPGSGNTIYF; CDR3 DNA: TGTGCCAGCAGTTCCCGACCGGGCTCTGGAAACACCATATATTTT
clone size: .; D gene: .; V gene: TRBV3-1/TRBV3-2; J gene: TRBJ2-1; CDR3 protein: CASSQDPRPWWDEQFF; CDR3 DNA: TGTGCCAGCAGCCAAGACCCTAGACCTTGGTGGGATGAGCAGTTCTTC
clone size: .; D gene: .; V gene: TRBV19; J gene: TRBJ1-1; CDR3 protein: CASSIVPSTEAFF; CDR3 DNA: TGTGCCAGTAGTATAGTCCCTTCCACTGAAGCTTTCTTT
clone size: .; D gene: .; V gene: TRBV2; J gene: TRBJ1-2; CDR3 protein: CASSGEGWPGYTF; CDR3 DNA: TGTGCCAGCAGTGGGGAGGGATGGCCTGGCTACACCTTC
clone size: .; D gene: TRBD2; V gene: TRBV2; J gene: TRBJ2-3; CDR3 protein: CASRLLAGGTDTQYF; CDR3 DNA: TGTGCCAGCAGGCTACTAGCGGGAGGTACAGATACGCAGTATTTT
clone size: .; D gene: TRBD2; V gene: TRBV29-1; J gene: TRBJ2-5; CDR3 protein: CSVAREGETQYF; CDR3 DNA: TGCAGCGTTGCCAGGGAGGGAGAGACCCAGTACTTC